This T cell receptor beta chain was recovered during a study of vaccination and CD4 T cells after COVID-19. Across the study: A vaccine, either BNT162b2 or mRNA-1273, was given to participants in two doses. The cells were exposed to overlapping spike peptides originating from SARS-CoV-2, HCoV-NL63, HCoV-OC43 and HCoV-229E for stimulation.

The study sequenced cultured CD4+ T cell DNA using the Oncomine TCR Beta short-read assay. A single record per CDR3 protein comes from TCRdb applying MiXCR to the PCR reads. This table holds 7,000 to 10,000 distinct CDR3 sequences, around 29% found once. As to treatment: roughly 10-day PBMC culture with coronavirus spike peptide pools or control peptides (ViraFEST assay). Harvesting of the unexposed donor's CD4+ T cells predated the COVID-19 pandemic (2011-2018). Judged by abundance, this clonotype is medium-sized (0.01 to 0.1%). Its antigen is unidentified. Germline values: CDR1 MNHEY, CDR2 SMNVEV (reference sequence). The CDR3 spans 13 residues. Trimming stripped 5 bases from V and 5 bases from J, with 12 bases between.

The chain has TRBV27 and TRBJ1-1; TRBD1 might be the D (5 bases). Material: CD4+ T cells from blood, cultured in vitro. This TCR was sampled from a human donor in good health. In DNA, the CDR3 is TGTGCCAGCAGTCCGGGGAGGGGTACTGAAGCTTTCTTT. Protein product: CASSPGRGTEAFF.